A selection of T cell receptor beta chains follows, all from one sample in a study of shared clonotypes between healthy human individuals. The protocol was immunoSEQ multiplex PCR, while the TCRdb copy is restricted to in-frame clones and leaves out a portion. The sample includes about 480,000 clones, almost 80% of them seen just once. Sample: PBMCs. Receptors originate from a woman aged 40 to 50 in good health. Some clones in this sample may be carry-over from other donors' samples. Both conserved end residues are part of each CDR3. A D gene is named only where the DNA matches it firmly. For some rows the clone size is stated as once, few or many, or as a class when expanded; others skip it.

cdr3_nt,cdr3_aa,clone_size,v_call,d_call,j_call
TGTGCCAGCTCCCCAATTGGGGCCAACAATGAGCAGTTCTTC,CASSPIGANNEQFF,.,TRBV18,.,TRBJ2-1
TGTGCCAGCAGCGTAGGGGCTAGCGGCTACAATGAGCAGTTCTTC,CASSVGASGYNEQFF,.,TRBV9,TRBD2,TRBJ2-1
TGCGCCAGCAGCTTCCAGCTCTCCTACGAGCAGTACTTC,CASSFQLSYEQYF,.,TRBV5-1,.,TRBJ2-7
TGCGCCAGCAGCCCCGAGATGGCAGCCACAGATACGCAGTATTTT,CASSPEMAATDTQYF,.,TRBV5-1,.,TRBJ2-3
TGTGCCAGCAGATCAAACCTAGCGGGAGGGCACAATGAGCAGTTCTTC,CASRSNLAGGHNEQFF,.,TRBV28,TRBD2,TRBJ2-1
TGCGCCAGCAGACTAGGACAGGGCACGATCCACAATGAGCAGTTCTTC,CASRLGQGTIHNEQFF,once,TRBV10-2,TRBD1,TRBJ2-1
TGTGCCAGCAGTTTATGGCAGGGCTATGGCTACACCTTC,CASSLWQGYGYTF,few,TRBV27,.,TRBJ1-2
TGTGCCAGCAGCCCCGGACAGGGGATCGATGGCTACACCTTC,CASSPGQGIDGYTF,few,TRBV7-2,TRBD1,TRBJ1-2
TGTGCCAGCAGGCCATCGCCCGAGACCTATGGCTACACCTTC,CASRPSPETYGYTF,.,TRBV6-5,.,TRBJ1-2
TGTGCCAGCAGCTTAGGAACAGGGGTCAATCAGCCCCAGCATTTT,CASSLGTGVNQPQHF,few,TRBV7-8,TRBD1,TRBJ1-5
TGTGCCAGCAGCTCAACTAGGCGGGAGCCATACAATGAGCAGTTCTTC,CASSSTRREPYNEQFF,.,TRBV7-6,TRBD2,TRBJ2-1
TGTGCCAGCAGAACCCCTACAGGGATCTCTGGGGCCAACGTCCTGACTTTC,CASRTPTGISGANVLTF,few,TRBV28,.,TRBJ2-6
TGTGCCAGCAGTGAAAGGGATGGTGAGCAGTTCTTC,CASSERDGEQFF,.,TRBV2,.,TRBJ2-1
TGCGCCAGCAGCTTAAGCCTAGGGGGAACAGACGATGGCTACACCTTC,CASSLSLGGTDDGYTF,.,TRBV5-1,.,TRBJ1-2
TGTGCCAGCAGCTTAGGAGGGCCGCGAGATACGCAGTATTTT,CASSLGGPRDTQYF,.,TRBV11-2,.,TRBJ2-3
TGTGCCAGCAGTGGGCCGGGGAGGCCGCAGTATTTT,CASSGPGRPQYF,.,TRBV28,.,TRBJ2-3
TGTGCCATCAGTGAGTCGTTAATAGGGGAATCCTACAATGAGCAGTTCTTC,CAISESLIGESYNEQFF,.,TRBV10-3,.,TRBJ2-1
TGTGCCAGCGTCCCCCCAGCTCAAGAGACCCAGTACTTC,CASVPPAQETQYF,.,TRBV7-6,.,TRBJ2-5
TGTGCCAGCAGCCGCAGGGTTTCCACTGAAGCTTTCTTT,CASSRRVSTEAFF,.,TRBV7-2,.,TRBJ1-1
TGCAGCGTTGAGGGGACGGCGGGCGAGCAGTTCTTC,CSVEGTAGEQFF,once,TRBV29-1,.,TRBJ2-1
TGCGCCAGCAGCTCCGGGACAGGGGGCGTTGAGCAGTTCTTC,CASSSGTGGVEQFF,.,TRBV5-1,TRBD1,TRBJ2-1
TGTGCCAGCCAACCGGGGGAGATATACACTGAAGCTTTCTTT,CASQPGEIYTEAFF,.,TRBV18,.,TRBJ1-1
TGTGCCAGCAGTGTTACGGCGATTCCTACCCGCACAGATACGCAGTATTTT,CASSVTAIPTRTDTQYF,.,TRBV6-4,.,TRBJ2-3
TGTGCCAGCAGCTTAGGCAGGGGCACAGATACGCAGTATTTT,CASSLGRGTDTQYF,.,TRBV11-3,.,TRBJ2-3
TGTGCCAGCAGCTGGGATCGGGGCAACACCGGGGAGCTGTTTTTT,CASSWDRGNTGELFF,.,TRBV7-8,.,TRBJ2-2
TGTGCCAGCAGTGAAGGTGGGGGGTTTAATGAAAAACTGTTTTTT,CASSEGGGFNEKLFF,.,TRBV2,.,TRBJ1-4
TGTGCCATCAGTGAGTCGCCGTCGGGGGGGTCCATGAGCTACGAGCAGTACTTC,CAISESPSGGSMSYEQYF,.,TRBV10-3,TRBD2,TRBJ2-7
TGTGCCACCGGACAGGGGGCGCCGGCCGGGGAGCTGTTTTTT,CATGQGAPAGELFF,.,TRBV10-3,TRBD1,TRBJ2-2
TGTGCCAGCAGTTTGGGACTAGCGACCTACAATGAGCAGTTCTTC,CASSLGLATYNEQFF,.,TRBV7-3,TRBD2,TRBJ2-1
TGTGCCAGCAGCTTAGGGGGGAATAACTATGGCTACACCTTC,CASSLGGNNYGYTF,.,TRBV7-2,.,TRBJ1-2
TGCGCCAGCAGCTTTGGCATAAGCGGGAGAACGAGCCTTCCTGGCACAGATACGCAGTATTTT,CASSFGISGRTSLPGTDTQYF,once,TRBV5-1,TRBD2,TRBJ2-3
TGTGCCAGGGAAACAGGGACTTATCACTATGGCTACACCTTC,CARETGTYHYGYTF,.,TRBV2,.,TRBJ1-2
TGTGCCAGCAGACTGGGACTAGCGGGAGCGGACACCGGGGAGCTGTTTTTT,CASRLGLAGADTGELFF,once,TRBV21-1,.,TRBJ2-2
TGTGCCAGCAAATGGAGGAGCCTTGGAGAGCAGTACTTC,CASKWRSLGEQYF,.,TRBV6-6,.,TRBJ2-7